The 19 T cell receptor beta chains reported below all come from one sample, sequenced in a study of blood T cell repertoires in COVID-19. Using immunoSEQ multiplex PCR, the repertoire was profiled, and TCRdb retains in-frame clones only, with some absent. The sample includes roughly 170,000 clones, approximately 74% of them seen just once. Sequenced: peripheral blood. These receptors came from a woman older than 75 with acute or convalescent COVID-19.

The rearrangement joins TRBV4-2 to TRBJ2-7; possible D gene TRBD2, 5 bases. The CDR3 length is 13 residues. With 0 bases removed from V and 6 bases from J, the gap between germline ends came to 9 bases. Germline CDR1 LGHNA, CDR2 YNFKEQ. The CDR3 DNA reads TGTGCCAGCAGCCAAGAGCCTAGCTTCGAGCAGTACTTC. It encodes CASSQEPSFEQYF.

The genes are TRBV18 and TRBJ2-1; TRBD2 matches 13 bases. This CDR3 is 16 amino acids long. Germline V CDR1 and CDR2: KGHSH, LQKENI. V lost 3 bases, J lost 7 bases, and 6 bases stayed unmatched. Written as DNA, the CDR3 is TGTGCCAGCTCACCGAGGACTAGCGGGAGTGGGAATGAGCAGTTCTTC. Encoded protein: CASSPRTSGSGNEQFF.

V gene TRBV27 combines with J gene TRBJ1-1, with D maybe TRBD1 (6 bases). Per the germline V gene, CDR1 is MNHEY and CDR2 is SMNVEV (reference sequence). Trimming took off 4 bases at V and 1 base at J, with 13 bases between the two ends. The CDR3 contains 15 residues. The CDR3 spells CASSSLGQSNTEAFF. CDR3 bases: TGTGCCAGCAGTTCCCTTGGACAGTCGAACACTGAAGCTTTCTTT.

J is TRBJ2-7 and V is TRBV28; TRBD2 matches at 7 bases. The CDR3 is 15 amino acids. Germline V CDR1 and CDR2: MDHEN, SYDVKM. J gave up 3 bases and V 4 bases, and 9 bases lay outside the gene matches. CDR3 in amino acids: CASSSVGLGNYEQYF. The DNA for the CDR3 is TGTGCCAGCAGTTCGGTCGGACTAGGGAACTACGAGCAGTACTTC.

This clone has only a few counts. The chain has TRBV19 and TRBJ2-5, with D possibly matching TRBD1 (6 bases). CDR1 is LNHDA, CDR2 SQIVND, per germline (reference sequence). V lost 4 bases to trimming and J lost 5 bases, with 14 bases between them. CDR3 length: 14 residues. The CDR3 nucleotides are TGTGCCAGTAGTACTAGGACAGTATCCGAGACCCAGTACTTC. It encodes CASSTRTVSETQYF.

In regard to this clone: Other DNA sequences in the sample encode the same CDR3. The chain carries TRBV7-2 and TRBJ2-2; the D gene is possibly TRBD1 (5 bases). This CDR3 has 14 amino acids. Germline V gene data show CDR1 as SGHTA and CDR2 as FQGNSA. V was clipped by 3 bases and J by 1 base, with 6 bases between them. The CDR3 protein is CASSFDRNTGELFF. Here the CDR3 DNA reads TGTGCCAGCAGCTTTGACAGGAACACCGGGGAGCTGTTTTTT.

The chain employs TRBV5-6 and TRBJ2-1; 12 bases line up with TRBD2. With 4 bases clipped from V and 8 bases from J, the junction kept 13 bases outside the gene matches. Germline values: CDR1 SGHDT, CDR2 YYEEEE. The CDR3 length is 17 residues. The CDR3 protein is CASSPTLSSGRVDEQFF. The DNA for the CDR3 is TGTGCCAGCAGCCCTACACTATCTAGCGGGAGGGTAGATGAGCAGTTCTTC. The whole variable domain, filled in from reference TRBV5-6 and TRBJ2-1, reads DAGVTQSPTHLIKTRGQQVTLRCSPKSGHDTVSWYQQALGQGPQFIFQYYEEEERQRGNFPDRFSGHQFPNYSSELNVNALLLGDSALYLCASSPTLSSGRVDEQFFGPGTRLTVL.

This clone was picked up one time. The chain recombines TRBV5-1 with TRBJ2-2, with TRBD2 identical over 12 bases. This CDR3 has 17 amino acids. V dropped 3 bases and J dropped 5; count of bases not matched to a gene: 8. The germline CDR1 and CDR2 sequences are SGHRS and YFSETQ. This CDR3 is CASSSGLAGLTTGELFF. Written as DNA, the CDR3 is TGCGCCAGCAGCTCCGGACTAGCGGGATTAACTACCGGGGAGCTGTTTTTT.

This clone was picked up a small number of times. The chain links TRBV6-1 to TRBJ1-4; D remains ambiguous. Germline CDR1 MNHNS, CDR2 SASEGT. CDR3 length equals 17 residues. Trimming removed 0 bases from V and 8 bases from J, with 19 bases in between. The CDR3 DNA reads TGTGCCAGCAGTGAAGCGCTTGGAGGATTTAGAGAGGAAAAACTGTTTTTT. Protein product: CASSEALGGFREEKLFF.

This chain connects TRBV7-2 to TRBJ2-3; 12 nucleotides align to TRBD2. The CDR3 has 15 residues. Trimming cost V 5 bases and J 3 bases; bases outside gene matches: 3. Germline V gene sequence: CDR1 SGHTA, CDR2 FQGNSA. The CDR3 sequence is CASSQGLAGTDTQYF. CDR3 nucleotides: TGTGCCAGCAGCCAAGGACTAGCGGGGACAGATACGCAGTATTTT.

This clone was seen only a few times. The chain links TRBV10-1 to TRBJ2-7; TRBD2 aligns across 8 bases. CDR3 length equals 15 residues. V shed 3 bases and J 6 bases; nucleotides not matched to a gene: 10. The germline CDR1 and CDR2 sequences are WNHNN and SYGVQD (reference sequence). The CDR3 DNA reads as TGCGCCAGCAGTGATCGGTCCGGGAGGGAGGGCGAGCAGTACTTC. Its protein product is CASSDRSGREGEQYF.

The chain employs TRBV18 and TRBJ2-7; 7 nucleotides agree with TRBD1. The germline gives CDR1 KGHSH, CDR2 LQKENI. CDR3 length equals 13 residues. V shed 6 bases and J 3 bases; nucleotides not matched to a gene: 5. The DNA of the CDR3 is TGTGCCAGCTCGACCGGGACAGACTACGAGCAGTACTTC. As protein: CASSTGTDYEQYF.

In this sample, this clone turned up a few times. The chain recombines TRBV6-1 with TRBJ1-6; TRBD1 aligns across 9 bases. Germline V gene data show CDR1 as MNHNS and CDR2 as SASEGT. The CDR3 totals 16 residues. V shed 3 bases, J shed 4 bases, and the junction held 4 bases outside the gene matches. As DNA, the CDR3 is TGTGCCAGCAGTGAGTTAGGACAGGGGTATAATTCACCCCTCCACTTT. Its protein is CASSELGQGYNSPLHF.

The chain has TRBV28 and TRBJ2-3, with D perhaps TRBD2 (6 bases). The germline CDR1 and CDR2 sequences are MDHEN and SYDVKM. Trimming stripped 6 bases from V and 10 bases from J, with 20 bases between. The CDR3 is 14 residues long. For the CDR3, the DNA is TGTGCCAGCAGGGCCGGTCTCGCGGGATATGCGCAGTATTTT. This sequence encodes CASRAGLAGYAQYF.

The rearrangement joins TRBV10-3 to TRBJ2-1; TRBD1 agrees at 10 bases. The CDR3 spans 14 residues. Germline CDR1 reads ENHRY; CDR2 reads SYGVKD. V lost 2 bases and J lost 9; bases outside the gene matches: 4. As DNA, the CDR3 is TGTGCCATCAGTGAGGGGACAGGGGACGTTGAGCAGTTCTTC. It specifies CAISEGTGDVEQFF.

The V call is TRBV7-2, the J call TRBJ2-3, with TRBD2 identical over 9 bases. The CDR3 extends over 18 amino acids. The junction had 17 bases not matched to a gene; V was cut back by 5 bases and J by 5 bases. CDR1 and CDR2 (germline): SGHTA, FQGNSA. The CDR3 protein is CASSPQASGISGGDTQYF. In DNA, the CDR3 is TGTGCCAGCAGCCCGCAGGCTAGCGGGATCAGCGGGGGAGATACGCAGTATTTT.

This clone was seen only once. CDR3 nucleotides: TGCGCCAGCAGCGGGGGGACTCAGGCGGGTGAAAAACTGTTTTTT. Protein: CASSGGTQAGEKLFF. The genes are TRBV5-1 and TRBJ1-4, with TRBD1 as a possible D gene (5 bases). CDR3 length: 15 residues. V was cut by 4 bases and J by 7 bases, with 17 bases left in between. CDR1 is SGHRS and CDR2 is YFSETQ in the germline V gene.

This clone was observed a few times. The chain joins TRBV5-1 to TRBJ1-1, with 8 bases that match TRBD1. V was clipped by 4 bases and J by 5 bases; unmatched bases: 7. Germline lookup yields CDR1 SGHRS and CDR2 YFSETQ. This CDR3 comprises 14 residues. Here the CDR3 DNA reads TGCGCCAGCAGCGCCGACAGGGGTAGGACTGAAGCTTTCTTT. The encoded protein is CASSADRGRTEAFF. The variable domain in full, completed from reference TRBV5-1 and TRBJ1-1, reads KAGVTQTPRYLIKTRGQQVTLSCSPISGHRSVSWYQQTPGQGLQFLFEYFSETQRNKGNFPGRFSGRQFSNSRSEMNVSTLELGDSALYLCASSADRGRTEAFFGQGTRLTVV.

This sequence joins TRBV7-6 and TRBJ1-5, with D perhaps TRBD1 (5 bases). CDR3 length equals 14 residues. Germline CDR1 is SGHVS and CDR2 is FNYEAQ. With 1 base removed from V and 7 bases from J, the gap between germline ends came to 11 bases. CDR3 sequence reads: CASSLGGGDQPQHF. CDR3 sequence (DNA): TGTGCCAGCAGCTTAGGGGGGGGAGACCAGCCCCAGCATTTT.